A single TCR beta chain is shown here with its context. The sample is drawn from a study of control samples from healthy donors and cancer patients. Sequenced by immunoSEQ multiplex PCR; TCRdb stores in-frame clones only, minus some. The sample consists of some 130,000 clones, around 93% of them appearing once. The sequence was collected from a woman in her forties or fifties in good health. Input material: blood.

CDR3 DNA sequence: TGTGCCAGCGGTCCGGGACAGGGCGTCTACGAGCAGTACTTC. This sequence encodes CASGPGQGVYEQYF. The V gene is TRBV6-5, the J gene TRBJ2-7, with TRBD1 matching over 9 bases. Germline trimming cut 8 bases from V and 3 bases from J; bases unmatched to any gene: 8. Germline CDR1 MNHEY, CDR2 SVGAGI. The CDR3 runs 14 residues.